What follows are 12 T cell receptor beta chains derived from one specimen sequenced in a study of cytomegalovirus exposure and HLA in healthy donors. Both 60 Vbeta primers and 13 Jbeta primers went into the PCR. Here immunoSEQ multiplex PCR was the method, and the copy in TCRdb shows in-frame clones only, minus some. The record lists 150,000 or so clones, of which the ten most abundant hold 2.2%. The specimen was PBMCs. Every receptor here comes from a woman between 18 and 29 years old in good health and CMV-seronegative.

This sequence joins TRBV6-4 and TRBJ2-5; 12 positions agree with TRBD2. The J call may be wrong; the DNA end is better matched by TRBJ2-7. Germline CDR1 MRHNA, CDR2 SNTAGT. CDR3 length: 17 residues. The DNA of the CDR3 is TGTGCCAGCAGTGACCCCACGACTAGCGGGAGAACCTACGAGCAGTACTTC. The encoded protein is CASSDPTTSGRTYEQYF.

The chain joins TRBV18 to TRBJ2-4; maybe TRBD2 (5 bases). The germline V and J ends were trimmed by 3 bases and 12 bases, with 18 bases remaining between them. CDR1 and CDR2 from the germline V gene are KGHSH and LQKENI. The CDR3 covers 14 residues. The CDR3 sequence is CASSPAATDAGQYF. CDR3 coding DNA: TGTGCCAGCTCACCGGCCGCTACCGACGCGGGTCAGTACTTC.

The genes are TRBV29-1 and TRBJ1-2, with D possibly TRBD1 on 6 matching bases. V shed 6 bases and J shed 2 bases, with 10 bases lying between them. The V gene's germline CDR1 is SQVTM and CDR2 ANQGSEA. This CDR3 comprises 12 residues. The CDR3 protein is CSVGTPNYGYTF. The CDR3 DNA follows: TGCAGCGTAGGGACACCAAACTATGGCTACACCTTC.

The chain carries TRBV5-6 and TRBJ1-1, with 10 nucleotides matching TRBD1. There are 17 residues in the CDR3. J lost 1 base, V lost 7 bases, and 13 bases had no gene match. Germline V gene lookup returns CDR1 SGHDT and CDR2 YYEEEE. This chain's CDR3 is CASLTWTGGVGNTEAFF. The CDR3, as DNA: TGTGCCAGCCTGACCTGGACAGGGGGAGTAGGGAACACTGAAGCTTTCTTT. Based on the CDR3 plus reference TRBV5-6 and TRBJ1-1, the full variable domain is DAGVTQSPTHLIKTRGQQVTLRCSPKSGHDTVSWYQQALGQGPQFIFQYYEEEERQRGNFPDRFSGHQFPNYSSELNVNALLLGDSALYLCASLTWTGGVGNTEAFFGQGTRLTVV.

J is TRBJ1-5 and V is TRBV18; D gene unclear. Trimming left V 3 bases short and J 3 bases short, with 3 bases between. CDR1 and CDR2 (germline): KGHSH, LQKENI. The length of the CDR3 is 12 residues. CDR3 DNA sequence: TGTGCCAGCTCACCTAACAATCAGCCCCAGCATTTT. Encoded protein: CASSPNNQPQHF.

The rearrangement links TRBV9 to TRBJ1-1; TRBD1 matches 9 bases. Germline V gene lookup returns CDR1 SGDLS and CDR2 YYNGEE. CDR3 length: 14 amino acids. V dropped 4 bases and J dropped 8; count of bases not matched to a gene: 9. Here the CDR3 DNA reads TGTGCCAGCAGCAGGGGACAGGGTATTTTCGAAGCTTTCTTT. This codes for CASSRGQGIFEAFF.

The chain combines TRBV9 with TRBJ2-1; D is perhaps TRBD1 (6 bases). The CDR3 contains 13 residues. Germline assignment: CDR1 SGDLS and CDR2 YYNGEE. The germline V and J ends were trimmed by 0 bases and 12 bases, with 13 bases remaining between them. CDR3 in DNA: TGTGCCAGCAGCGTAGGGCAGGGGTGGGGGCAGTTCTTC. Amino acid sequence: CASSVGQGWGQFF.

This chain joins TRBV30 and TRBJ1-4, with a tentative D call TRBD1 (6 bases). Germline CDR1 and CDR2: GTSNPN and SVGIG (reference sequence). This CDR3 contains 11 residues. Trimming took 5 bases from V and 8 from J, leaving 9 bases between them. In DNA, the CDR3 is TGTGCCTGGGGACAGCAGGAAAAACTGTTTTTT. Encoded protein: CAWGQQEKLFF.

The V call is TRBV10-3, the J call TRBJ2-7, with 9 bases matching TRBD2. Germline V gene sequence: CDR1 ENHRY, CDR2 SYGVKD. Trimming removed 0 bases from V and 3 bases from J; junction bases left unmatched: 3. The CDR3 totals 15 residues. The CDR3 nucleotides read TGTGCCATCAGTGAGTCGGTAGCGGGAGTCTACGAGCAGTACTTC. This translates into CAISESVAGVYEQYF.

The chain couples TRBV5-4 to TRBJ2-3; D is unresolved. The germline V and J ends were trimmed by 5 bases and 3 bases, with 19 bases remaining between them. This CDR3 contains 16 residues. Per the germline V gene, CDR1 is SGHNT and CDR2 is YYREEE (reference sequence). The CDR3 DNA sequence: TGTGCCAGCAGTTTCTTGGGCCCCCGCTCAACAGATACGCAGTATTTT. Protein sequence: CASSFLGPRSTDTQYF.

The chain recombines TRBV6-4 with TRBJ2-1; D not certain. The CDR3 is 14 amino acids. Germline V gives CDR1 MRHNA, CDR2 SNTAGT. With 3 bases removed from V and 8 bases from J, the gap between germline ends came to 14 bases. DNA for the CDR3: TGTGCCAGCAGTGAGCAGGCCCCAGCCCATGAGCAGTTCTTC. It codes for CASSEQAPAHEQFF.

V usage is TRBV7-6 and J usage is TRBJ2-2, with 16 bases identical to TRBD2. Germline lookup yields CDR1 SGHVS and CDR2 FNYEAQ. V trimming: 4 bases; J trimming: 4 bases; junction bases outside the gene matches: 12. This CDR3 spans 20 amino acids. The CDR3 sequence is CASSSSLGLAGGRGTGELFF. DNA for the CDR3: TGTGCCAGCAGCTCTTCACTGGGACTAGCGGGAGGGCGTGGCACCGGGGAGCTGTTTTTT.